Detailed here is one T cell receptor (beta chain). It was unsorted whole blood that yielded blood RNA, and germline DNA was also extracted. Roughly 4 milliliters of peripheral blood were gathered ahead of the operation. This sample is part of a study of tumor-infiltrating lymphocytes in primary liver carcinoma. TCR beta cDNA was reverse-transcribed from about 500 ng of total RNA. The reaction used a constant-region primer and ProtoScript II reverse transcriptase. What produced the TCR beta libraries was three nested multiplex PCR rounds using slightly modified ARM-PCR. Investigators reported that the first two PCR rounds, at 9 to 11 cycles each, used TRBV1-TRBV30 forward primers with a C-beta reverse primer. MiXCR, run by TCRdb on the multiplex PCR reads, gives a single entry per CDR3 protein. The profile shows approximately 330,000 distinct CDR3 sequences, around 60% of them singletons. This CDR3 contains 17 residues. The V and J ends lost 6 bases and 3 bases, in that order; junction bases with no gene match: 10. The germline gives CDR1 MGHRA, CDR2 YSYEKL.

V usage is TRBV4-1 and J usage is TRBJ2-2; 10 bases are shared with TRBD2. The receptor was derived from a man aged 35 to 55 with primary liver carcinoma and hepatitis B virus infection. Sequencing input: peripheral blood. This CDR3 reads CASSQIQREGHTGELFF. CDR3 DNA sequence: TGCGCCAGCAGTCAGATCCAGCGGGAGGGCCACACCGGGGAGCTGTTTTTT.